The 15 T cell receptor beta chains presented below share a single source sample, sequenced in a study of Ad26.COV2.S vaccination and SARS-CoV-2 variants. The treatment: around 19 received Ad26.COV2.S at low or high dose, single or two shots; about 5 received placebo; per-sample allocation not given. Samples analyzed were those drawn on day 63 after the first vaccine or placebo injection. The method was immunoSEQ multiplex PCR; TCRdb's version includes in-frame clones alone and lacks a portion of them. The table lists hundreds of thousands of clones, roughly 87% of them singletons. The sequences come from peripheral blood, collected in a trial of Ad26.COV2.S vaccine versus placebo. The receptor source for this set is a person between 18 and 65 years old who received the Ad26.COV2.S COVID-19 vaccine or a placebo.

This chain uses TRBV10-3 with TRBJ1-1; TRBD1 matches 8 bases. The germline V gene has CDR1 ENHRY and CDR2 SYGVKD. Trimming took 4 bases from V and 5 from J; bases not matched to a gene: 6. This CDR3 is 14 amino acids long. The CDR3 loop is CAISVHRGATEAFF. CDR3 sequence (DNA): TGTGCCATCAGTGTCCACAGGGGGGCGACTGAAGCTTTCTTT.

This chain uses TRBV28 with TRBJ1-5, with D hard to call. The V and J ends lost 2 bases and 0 bases respectively, with 14 bases between them. Germline values: CDR1 MDHEN, CDR2 SYDVKM. This CDR3 is 17 amino acids long. CDR3 region: CASSLLTGKYSNQPQHF. CDR3 nucleotides: TGTGCCAGCAGTTTACTCACGGGGAAATATAGCAATCAGCCCCAGCATTTT.

The chain links TRBV28 to TRBJ1-4; TRBD1 aligns across 7 bases. CDR3 length: 15 amino acids. V was pared by 7 bases and J by 3 bases, with 8 bases of the junction left unmatched. Germline CDR1 and CDR2: MDHEN and SYDVKM. Here the CDR3 DNA reads TGTGCCAGCAATACACAGGGGTTCGCTAATGAAAAACTGTTTTTT. Translating it yields CASNTQGFANEKLFF.

The chain carries TRBV19 and TRBJ2-1; no definite D call. The ends were cut back, 1 base at V and 3 bases at J, with 10 bases in the middle. The CDR3 contains 15 residues. Germline V gives CDR1 LNHDA, CDR2 SQIVND (reference sequence). The CDR3, as DNA: TGTGCCAGTAGTATAGTTCGGAACCTCTACAATGAGCAGTTCTTC. Translated: CASSIVRNLYNEQFF.

The V call is TRBV12-5, the J call TRBJ2-7; a possible D gene is TRBD1 (5 bases). There are 16 residues in the CDR3. The V end was cut by 6 bases, the J end by 5 bases, with 23 bases between. From germline, CDR1 is LGHNT and CDR2 FRNRAP. CDR3 amino acids: CASGPSKAPGSHEQYV. The CDR3 bases are TGTGCTAGTGGACCATCTAAGGCGCCAGGGTCTCACGAGCAGTACGTC.

The gene calls are TRBV5-5 and TRBJ2-7, with a tentative D call TRBD1 (6 bases). Trimming took off 0 bases at V and 3 bases at J, with 10 bases between the two ends. The CDR3 has 14 amino acids. Germline CDR1 SGHKS, CDR2 YYEKEE (reference sequence). CDR3 nucleotides: TGTGCCAGCAGCTTGGGACCCAGGGGCTACGAGCAGTACGTC. As protein: CASSLGPRGYEQYV.

The chain joins TRBV18 to TRBJ2-1; D gene unclear. The CDR3 spans 12 residues. The ends were cut back, 3 bases at V and 7 bases at J, with 7 bases in the middle. Germline values: CDR1 KGHSH, CDR2 LQKENI. The CDR3 reads CASSPLRNEQFF. CDR3 nucleotides: TGTGCCAGCTCACCCCTTCGGAATGAGCAGTTCTTC.

The chain has TRBV7-9 and TRBJ2-3; 7 nucleotides agree with TRBD1. The trim removed 3 bases at V and 4 bases at J, leaving 4 bases unmatched. Per germline, CDR1 SEHNR and CDR2 FQNEAQ (reference sequence). CDR3 length equals 14 residues. Here the CDR3 reads CASSFRQGADTQYF. For the CDR3, the DNA is TGTGCCAGCAGCTTCCGACAGGGCGCAGATACGCAGTATTTT.

The J gene is TRBJ1-5, the V gene TRBV28; possibly TRBD1 for D (5 bases). Germline V gene data show CDR1 as MDHEN and CDR2 as SYDVKM. The V gene lost 6 bases and the J gene lost 2 bases, with 17 bases spanning the gap. The CDR3 extends over 16 amino acids. The CDR3, as DNA: TGTGCCAGCAGCCCCAGGGAAGGGATTCGCAATCAGCCCCAGCATTTT. It codes for CASSPREGIRNQPQHF. The entire variable domain, with the rest obtained from reference TRBV28 and TRBJ1-5, is as follows: DVKVTQSSRYLVKRTGEKVFLECVQDMDHENMFWYRQDPGLGLRLIYFSYDVKMKEKGDIPEGYSVSREKKERFSLILESASTNQTSMYLCASSPREGIRNQPQHFGDGTRLSIL.

The chain employs TRBV18 and TRBJ1-2, with D hard to call. The CDR3 totals 14 residues. In germline, CDR1 is KGHSH, CDR2 LQKENI. Trimming left V 2 bases short and J 0 bases short, with 7 bases between. CDR3 nucleotide sequence: TGTGCCAGCTCACCAGGACCCTCTAACTATGGCTACACCTTC. Its protein is CASSPGPSNYGYTF.

In this sample, this clone turned up once. The sample has other DNA sequences that encode this CDR3 too. This chain connects TRBV5-1 to TRBJ1-2; D unresolved. Trimming removed 1 base from V and 5 bases from J, with 9 bases in between. Germline V lookup: CDR1 SGHRS, CDR2 YFSETQ. The CDR3 is 13 amino acids. The CDR3 DNA follows: TGCGCCAGCAGCTTGACGGTGAATTATGGCTACACCTTC. Protein sequence: CASSLTVNYGYTF.

CDR3 sequence: CASSPTSGRASSYNEQFF. The CDR3 DNA follows: TGTGCCAGCAGCCCGACTAGCGGGAGGGCCAGTTCCTACAATGAGCAGTTCTTC. The rearrangement uses TRBV6-2 or TRBV6-3 and TRBJ2-1; TRBD2 matches 14 bases. CDR3 size: 18 residues. Trimming cost V 6 bases and J 1 base; bases outside gene matches: 8. Germline CDR1 MNHEY, CDR2 SVGEGT.

The V gene is TRBV19, the J gene TRBJ2-3; a weak D match, TRBD2 (7 bases). This CDR3 is built from 15 residues. From germline, CDR1 is LNHDA and CDR2 SQIVND (reference sequence). The V end lost 3 bases, the J end lost 4 bases, and 14 bases lay between the germline ends. As DNA, the CDR3 is TGTGCCAGTAGTATGGGGGCAGGGAGGGCAGATACGCAGTATTTT. It is translated as CASSMGAGRADTQYF.

The V and J genes are TRBV5-4 and TRBJ1-1; D remains ambiguous. V gave up 4 bases and J gave up 0 bases, with 16 bases separating them. Germline assignment: CDR1 SGHNT and CDR2 YYREEE (reference sequence). This CDR3 has 16 residues. The CDR3 sequence: CASSPSSTKMNTEAFF. The CDR3 DNA follows: TGTGCCAGCAGCCCATCATCGACAAAGATGAACACTGAAGCTTTCTTT. Combining the CDR3 with reference TRBV5-4 and TRBJ1-1 gives the whole variable domain ETGVTQSPTHLIKTRGQQVTLRCSSQSGHNTVSWYQQALGQGPQFIFQYYREEENGRGNFPPRFSGLQFPNYSSELNVNALELDDSALYLCASSPSSTKMNTEAFFGQGTRLTVV.

CDR3 nucleotides: TGTGCCAGTAGTACCTTAGCGGGAGGGTCCCACAATGAGCAGTTCTTC. Translated: CASSTLAGGSHNEQFF. This chain links TRBV19 with TRBJ2-1, with 11 nucleotides matching TRBD2. CDR1 is LNHDA and CDR2 is SQIVND in the germline V gene (reference sequence). The CDR3 is 16 residues long. V lost 4 bases to trimming and J lost 5 bases; unmatched junction nucleotides: 7.